Following are 6 T cell receptor beta chains from one sample sequenced in a study of cytomegalovirus exposure and HLA in healthy donors. Both 60 Vbeta primers and 13 Jbeta primers went into the PCR. Profiled with immunoSEQ multiplex PCR; TCRdb holds only in-frame clones, not every one. The repertoire has roughly 150,000 clones, 60% to 80% of them found once; the top ten carry 1.4%. The sequenced sample consisted of PBMCs. These receptors all stem from a male donor in good health and CMV-seronegative.

This clone has just one count. The rearrangement joins TRBV25-1 to TRBJ1-1; D gene uncertain. Trimming shortened V by 4 bases and J by 1 base, and 10 bases separated the two germline ends. This CDR3 spans 14 amino acids. Germline CDR1 MGHDK, CDR2 SYGVNS. For the CDR3, the DNA is TGTGCCAGCAGTGGCCCCGGGTCGAACACTGAAGCTTTCTTT. Protein product: CASSGPGSNTEAFF.

The V call is TRBV9, the J call TRBJ2-6; 7 positions match TRBD1. The trim removed 3 bases at V and 0 bases at J, leaving 12 bases unmatched. The CDR3 consists of 19 residues. CDR1 and CDR2 (germline): SGDLS, YYNGEE. CDR3 sequence reads: CASSARGGQINSGANVLTF. The CDR3 nucleotides are TGTGCCAGCAGCGCGAGAGGGGGACAGATTAACTCTGGGGCCAACGTCCTGACTTTC.

The chain joins TRBV10-3 to TRBJ1-4; 7 bases line up with TRBD1. V was pared by 8 bases and J by 3 bases, with 3 bases of the junction left unmatched. Germline V CDR1 and CDR2: ENHRY, SYGVKD. This CDR3 comprises 13 residues. CDR3 residues: CAIGDSPNEKLFF. The CDR3 DNA reads TGTGCCATCGGGGACAGCCCTAATGAAAAACTGTTTTTT.

V usage is TRBV15 and J usage is TRBJ2-7; 8 bases match TRBD2. This CDR3 spans 15 amino acids. Trimming removed 0 bases from V and 4 bases from J; junction bases left unmatched: 5. The germline V gene has CDR1 LNHNV and CDR2 YYDKDF (reference sequence). CDR3 residues: CATSRDTGLVYEQYF. The CDR3 DNA follows: TGTGCCACCAGCAGAGATACGGGACTAGTTTACGAGCAGTACTTC.

For the CDR3, the DNA is TGTGCCAGCAGCCGGCTAGGTAGCTCGTCCTACGAGCAGTACTTC. It specifies CASSRLGSSSYEQYF. The chain is built from TRBV7-2 and TRBJ2-7, with unresolved D. The CDR3 length is 15 residues. Looked up from germline, CDR1 is SGHTA and CDR2 is FQGNSA. The V end lost 5 bases, the J end lost 1 base, and 15 bases lay between the germline ends.

This chain connects TRBV28 to TRBJ2-5; a possible D gene is TRBD1 (5 bases). The CDR3 is made up of 16 amino acids. Germline lookup yields CDR1 MDHEN and CDR2 SYDVKM. V lost 4 bases and J 0 bases, leaving 15 bases between the germline ends. The CDR3 region has the DNA TGTGCCAGCAGTTCTAAGACAGTGCCGTACCAAGAGACCCAGTACTTC. Translation: CASSSKTVPYQETQYF.